The 26 T cell receptor beta chains below all came from one sample that was sequenced in a study of blood T cell repertoires in COVID-19. Clones were read by immunoSEQ multiplex PCR, and TCRdb kept only the in-frame ones, dropping some. The data hold roughly 370,000 clones, with 85% to 90% observed a single time. Sequencing was performed on PBMCs or T cells enriched from blood (not recorded which). All receptors derive from a woman aged 45-65 years who had recovered from COVID-19.

This chain links TRBV28 with TRBJ1-1; D is undetermined. Trimming removed 10 bases from V and 1 base from J, with 7 bases in between. The CDR3 loop spans 11 amino acids. Per germline, CDR1 MDHEN and CDR2 SYDVKM. The CDR3 sequence is CAILTNTEAFF. The CDR3 bases are TGTGCCATCCTAACGAACACTGAAGCTTTCTTT.

The rearrangement links TRBV5-1 to TRBJ2-2, with 7 bases identical to TRBD2. V was clipped by 5 bases and J by 5 bases; unmatched bases: 6. This CDR3 is built from 14 residues. Germline V gene sequence: CDR1 SGHRS, CDR2 YFSETQ. CDR3 residues: CASRVDGGTGELFF. CDR3 in DNA: TGCGCCAGCAGAGTGGACGGGGGGACCGGGGAGCTGTTTTTT.

V gene TRBV2 combines with J gene TRBJ1-6; 11 bases agree with TRBD1. The ends lost 1 base at V and 9 bases at J; junction bases unmatched: 2. The CDR3 is 15 amino acids. CDR1 SNHLY and CDR2 FYNNEI come from the germline V gene. The CDR3 bases are TGTGCCAGCAGTGAAGGGACAGGGGGCTTTTCACCCCTCCACTTT. Its protein product is CASSEGTGGFSPLHF.

The genes are TRBV14 and TRBJ2-5, with 8 bases lining up with TRBD1. After removal of 0 bases from V and 5 bases from J, the junction contained 8 bases not matched to a gene. In germline, CDR1 is SGHDN, CDR2 FVKESK. CDR3 size: 16 residues. The CDR3 DNA reads as TGTGCCAGCAGCCAAGATCCGGACAGGGCTTTGGAGACCCAGTACTTC. Translation gives CASSQDPDRALETQYF.

The chain uses TRBV2 and TRBJ1-5, with a weak D call TRBD1 (5 bases). V was pared by 7 bases and J by 7 bases, with 14 bases between. Germline values: CDR1 SNHLY, CDR2 FYNNEI. The CDR3 sequence is 13 residues long. The CDR3 DNA is TGTGCCAGCACCGGGGAGGGGCGCCAGCCCCAGCATTTT. This encodes CASTGEGRQPQHF.

The chain is built from TRBV6-1 and TRBJ1-5; 7 nucleotides align to TRBD1. The V gene's germline CDR1 is MNHNS and CDR2 SASEGT. This CDR3 is 17 amino acids long. V dropped 3 bases and J dropped 0; count of bases not matched to a gene: 8. The CDR3 here is CASSDLTGTYSNQPQHF. The CDR3 bases are TGTGCCAGCAGTGATCTGACAGGGACGTATAGCAATCAGCCCCAGCATTTT.

This sequence joins TRBV6-5 and TRBJ1-1; possibly TRBD1 for D (5 bases). V lost 7 bases to trimming and J lost 0 bases, with 9 bases between them. The length of the CDR3 is 13 residues. Germline CDR1 is MNHEY and CDR2 is SVGAGI. The CDR3 is CASTRTLNTEAFF. Here the CDR3 DNA reads TGTGCCAGCACGAGGACATTGAACACTGAAGCTTTCTTT.

The chain is built from TRBV2 and TRBJ1-5; D uncertain. The V and J ends lost 0 bases and 0 bases respectively, with 3 bases between them. Germline CDR1 SNHLY, CDR2 FYNNEI. This CDR3 is 14 amino acids long. The CDR3 DNA sequence: TGTGCCAGCAGTGAAGCTAATAGCAATCAGCCCCAGCATTTT. Amino acids: CASSEANSNQPQHF.

In nucleotides, the CDR3 is TGCGCCAGCAGCCAGGTAGGGCAGGGAAACTACGAGCAGTACTTC. It yields the protein CASSQVGQGNYEQYF. The V call is TRBV4-1, the J call TRBJ2-7; tentative D call: TRBD1 (5 bases). This CDR3 is 15 amino acids long. Germline V gives CDR1 MGHRA, CDR2 YSYEKL. Trimming took 3 bases from V and 3 from J, leaving 15 bases between them.

This clone was recorded only once. The V gene is TRBV11-2, the J gene TRBJ1-1, with 7 bases fitting TRBD1. This CDR3 is built from 14 residues. J gave up 4 bases and V 3 bases, and 5 bases lay outside the gene matches. Per germline, CDR1 SGHAT and CDR2 FQNNGV. The CDR3 DNA reads as TGTGCCAGCAGCTTGTCAGGGGGTTCCACTGAAGCTTTCTTT. As protein: CASSLSGGSTEAFF.

V usage is TRBV7-9 and J usage is TRBJ2-3; 10 bases line up with TRBD2. CDR1 and CDR2 from the germline V gene are SEHNR and FQNEAQ (reference sequence). V shed 2 bases and J 0 bases; nucleotides not matched to a gene: 5. This CDR3 has 17 amino acids. The CDR3 protein is CASSLTTSGTSTDTQYF. The DNA for the CDR3 is TGTGCCAGCAGCTTAACCACTAGCGGGACTAGCACAGATACGCAGTATTTT.

This sequence joins TRBV4-1 and TRBJ1-1; a possible D gene is TRBD1 (5 bases). Germline V gene sequence: CDR1 MGHRA, CDR2 YSYEKL. This CDR3 region has 16 residues. Trimming stripped 0 bases from V and 10 bases from J, with 21 bases between. The CDR3 sequence: CASSQEGASAAIRAFF. Here the CDR3 DNA reads TGCGCCAGCAGCCAAGAAGGGGCTAGTGCGGCGATTAGAGCTTTCTTT.

This clone was detected only once. The chain links TRBV11-1 to TRBJ1-2, with unresolved D. Germline CDR1 is SGHAT and CDR2 is FQDESV (reference sequence). V was cut by 2 bases and J by 3 bases, with 16 bases left in between. There are 16 residues in the CDR3. The CDR3 region is CASSLQDENDDYGYTF. The CDR3 nucleotides are TGTGCCAGCAGCTTACAAGATGAGAACGATGACTATGGCTACACCTTC.

The V call is TRBV27, the J call TRBJ1-1; no clear D gene. Germline assignment: CDR1 MNHEY and CDR2 SMNVEV (reference sequence). V lost 0 bases and J lost 0, with 5 bases in between. The CDR3 has 14 amino acids. CDR3 nucleotide sequence: TGTGCCAGCAGTTTATCCGCGATGAACACTGAAGCTTTCTTT. Amino acid sequence: CASSLSAMNTEAFF.

The chain recombines TRBV4-3 with TRBJ1-2; D perhaps matches TRBD1 (5 bases). Trimming removed 2 bases at V and 7 bases at J, with 23 bases between. Per germline, CDR1 LGHNA and CDR2 YSLEER. CDR3 length: 17 residues. Written as DNA, the CDR3 is TGCGCCAGCAGCCAATCTCTGCGGGACCGAATAGTAGGTGGCTACACCTTC. Translation: CASSQSLRDRIVGGYTF.

The chain uses TRBV29-1 and TRBJ2-1, with 9 bases fitting TRBD2. CDR1 and CDR2 (germline): SQVTM, ANQGSEA. The CDR3 runs 13 residues. V shed 5 bases and J 8 bases; nucleotides not matched to a gene: 7. DNA of the CDR3: TGCAGCGTTCTCGGCGGGGGGGCTTATGAGCAGTTCTTC. It translates to CSVLGGGAYEQFF.

V is TRBV18 and J is TRBJ1-3, with 8 bases lining up with TRBD1. Germline V gene data show CDR1 as KGHSH and CDR2 as LQKENI. Trimming cost V 3 bases and J 2 bases; bases outside gene matches: 12. CDR3 length equals 18 residues. The chain's CDR3 is CASSPTGQASLAGNTIYF. The CDR3 nucleotides read TGTGCCAGCTCACCTACGGGACAGGCAAGTCTAGCTGGAAACACCATATATTTT.

The chain joins TRBV21-1 to TRBJ1-6. TRBV21-1 has pseudogene status. This CDR3 region has 17 residues. The CDR3 sequence: CASSKGSGGNMDSPLHF. The CDR3, as DNA: TGTGCCAGCAGCAAAGGGTCAGGAGGAAACATGGATTCACCCCTCCACTTT.

The chain joins TRBV19 to TRBJ1-1; no clear D. The CDR3 totals 14 residues. Germline loops: CDR1 LNHDA, CDR2 SQIVND (reference sequence). V shed 8 bases and J shed 5 bases, with 18 bases lying between them. This CDR3 reads CASAEWGEWTEAFF. The CDR3, as DNA: TGTGCCAGTGCCGAATGGGGAGAATGGACTGAAGCTTTCTTT.

This chain joins TRBV7-6 and TRBJ1-3, with D perhaps matching TRBD1 (6 bases). The CDR3 is 16 amino acids. CDR1 and CDR2 from the germline V gene are SGHVS and FNYEAQ. V was cut by 4 bases and J by 0 bases, with 13 bases left in between. CDR3: CASSSTPTGSGNTIYF. Here the CDR3 DNA reads TGTGCCAGCAGCTCTACCCCGACAGGCTCTGGAAACACCATATATTTT. Full variable domain (outside the CDR3, taken from reference TRBV7-6 and TRBJ1-3): GAGVSQSPRYKVTKRGQDVALRCDPISGHVSLYWYRQALGQGPEFLTYFNYEAQQDKSGLPNDRFSAERPEGSISTLTIQRTEQRDSAMYRCASSSTPTGSGNTIYFGEGSWLTVV.

This clone was counted between two and nine times. This chain connects TRBV27 to TRBJ1-2, with 9 bases identical to TRBD1. The CDR3 spans 13 residues. CDR1 MNHEY and CDR2 SMNVEV come from the germline V gene (reference sequence). J lost 7 bases, V lost 5 bases, and 5 bases had no gene match. DNA of the CDR3: TGTGCCAGCAGTAAAAGACAGGGGGTTGGCTACACCTTC. Protein product: CASSKRQGVGYTF.

The J gene is TRBJ2-3, the V gene TRBV7-2, with 7 bases aligning to TRBD2. The CDR3 has 14 residues. Germline-derived CDR1 and CDR2 are SGHTA and FQGNSA. The junction had 2 bases not matched to a gene; V was cut back by 4 bases and J by 1 base. In DNA form, the CDR3 reads TGTGCCAGCAGCTCCGCGGGGGGCACAGATACGCAGTATTTT. Translated: CASSSAGGTDTQYF.

This clone was observed a few times. The V and J genes are TRBV9 and TRBJ2-6; 7 bases are shared with TRBD2. V shed 0 bases, J shed 1 base, and the junction held 1 base outside the gene matches. Germline lookup yields CDR1 SGDLS and CDR2 YYNGEE. The CDR3 is 16 residues long. CDR3 nucleotides: TGTGCCAGCAGCGTAGCGGGGGGATCTGGGGCCAACGTCCTGACTTTC. Translating gives CASSVAGGSGANVLTF.

The chain combines TRBV28 with TRBJ1-4; D perhaps matches TRBD1 (5 bases). V lost 8 bases and J lost 3, with 16 bases in between. This CDR3 is built from 15 residues. Looked up from germline, CDR1 is MDHEN and CDR2 is SYDVKM. The CDR3 here is CASGEGARANEKLFF. Written as DNA, the CDR3 is TGTGCCAGCGGTGAAGGGGCTAGGGCTAATGAAAAACTGTTTTTT. Full variable domain (remainder filled in from reference TRBV28 and TRBJ1-4): DVKVTQSSRYLVKRTGEKVFLECVQDMDHENMFWYRQDPGLGLRLIYFSYDVKMKEKGDIPEGYSVSREKKERFSLILESASTNQTSMYLCASGEGARANEKLFFGSGTQLSVL.

This chain connects TRBV5-1 to TRBJ1-1; 7 nucleotides match TRBD1. V gave up 4 bases and J gave up 5 bases; unmatched junction bases: 8. The CDR3 covers 14 residues. Germline V gene lookup returns CDR1 SGHRS and CDR2 YFSETQ. The CDR3 spells CASSQMTGSTEAFF. As DNA, the CDR3 is TGCGCCAGCAGCCAAATGACAGGGAGTACTGAAGCTTTCTTT.

V is TRBV27 and J is TRBJ2-7, with D tentatively TRBD1 (6 bases). This CDR3 has 14 residues. CDR1 is MNHEY and CDR2 is SMNVEV in the germline V gene (reference sequence). V lost 5 bases and J 7 bases, leaving 18 bases between the germline ends. CDR3 loop: CASSRLGATGEQYF. The CDR3 DNA sequence: TGTGCCAGCAGTCGTCTGGGGGCCACCGGGGAGCAGTACTTC.